The rows below give T cell receptor beta chains drawn from one sample of a study of T cells in Graves' hyperthyroidism and ophthalmopathy. Via MiXCR, TCRdb re-called the multiplex PCR reads, giving one row per CDR3 protein. The table shows approximately 210,000 distinct CDR3 sequences, with approximately 17% occurring only once. Sequencing was performed on blood. The receptors were gathered from a middle-aged man with Graves' hyperthyroidism. CDR3s include the opening cysteine and the closing phenylalanine or tryptophan. The order of the fields is CDR3 DNA, CDR3 protein, D gene, clone size, V gene, J gene. D genes are given only for firm matches. Some rows have no size entry. The others give once, few or many, or a class for an expanded clone.

TGTGCCACCAGCGACTCAGGGACAGGGGGAATCTACGAGCAGTACTTC	CATSDSGTGGIYEQYF	TRBD1	few	TRBV24-1	TRBJ2-7
TGCGCCAGCAGTGAGGGACTAATGAGCTCCTACGAGCAGTACTTC	CASSEGLMSSYEQYF	.	many	TRBV10-1	TRBJ2-7
TGTGCCAGCTCACCGGGACTACATAGCACAGATACGCAGTATTTT	CASSPGLHSTDTQYF	TRBD2	many	TRBV18	TRBJ2-3
TGTGCCAGCAGCGCAAACCCCGGGACCCTGACCGGGGAGCTGTTTTTT	CASSANPGTLTGELFF	.	.	TRBV9	TRBJ2-2
TGTGCCAGTAGTACCCCGACAGAAAACACCGGGGAGCTGTTTTTT	CASSTPTENTGELFF	.	.	TRBV19	TRBJ2-2
TGCAGTGCTAGATTACTCGGCGGCGCTAACTACGAGCAGTACTTC	CSARLLGGANYEQYF	.	many	TRBV20-1	TRBJ2-7
TGTGCCAGCAGCCAAGAGCTCTTAGGATGGGAGCAGTACTTC	CASSQELLGWEQYF	.	few	TRBV4-2	TRBJ2-7
TGTGCCAGCAGTTACAAGCAGGAGTCGTCCGAGCAGTACTTC	CASSYKQESSEQYF	.	.	TRBV6-5	TRBJ2-7
TGTGCCAGCAGCTTAGATAGCGGCCGGCAGTTCTTC	CASSLDSGRQFF	.	few	TRBV7-2	TRBJ2-1
TGTGCCAGTAGTATGACAGCTTTCTACGAGCAGTACTTC	CASSMTAFYEQYF	.	few	TRBV19	TRBJ2-7
TGTGCCAGCAGTGAAGTGGGGGGCGCAACTAATGAAAAACTGTTTTTT	CASSEVGGATNEKLFF	.	.	TRBV2	TRBJ1-4
TGCGCCAGCAGAGGGCCCCCAGGGCTGGGCGAGCAGTACTTC	CASRGPPGLGEQYF	.	few	TRBV10-2	TRBJ2-7
TGTGCCAGCAGCCGCGCTAGTAGCTCCTACAATGAGCAGTTCTTC	CASSRASSSYNEQFF	.	many	TRBV7-2	TRBJ2-1
TGTGCCTGGAGTGTACTTGGCGACACTGAAGCTTTCTTT	CAWSVLGDTEAFF	.	many	TRBV30	TRBJ1-1
TGTGCCAGCAGTGAATATGGCACAGATACGCAGTATTTT	CASSEYGTDTQYF	.	.	TRBV25-1	TRBJ2-3
TGCAGCGTTGAAGTTTATCGGTTTGTTTCAGGGGTCATTTCCTACGAGCAGTACTTC	CSVEVYRFVSGVISYEQYF	.	few	TRBV29-1	TRBJ2-7
TGTGCCAGTAGATCGGTAGGGTACCGCTTTCAGCATTTT	CASRSVGYRFQHF	.	.	TRBV19	TRBJ1-5
TGTGCCAGCAGCCCGTCTATTGTTGGAAACACCATATATTTT	CASSPSIVGNTIYF	.	many	TRBV7-9	TRBJ1-3
TGCAGTGCTAGAGTGGGACAGCTAACTTTAAACCAAGCTTTCTTT	CSARVGQLTLNQAFF	TRBD1	many	TRBV20-1	TRBJ1-1
TGTGCCAGTAAGACTAGCGGGGGGGGCTATGAGCAGTTCTTC	CASKTSGGGYEQFF	TRBD2	few	TRBV6-1	TRBJ2-1
TGTGCCAGCAGTGATGATGGTTACGAGCAGTACTTC	CASSDDGYEQYF	.	many	TRBV2	TRBJ2-7
TGTGCCAGCTCATCCGAATACTATAACACGAGCTCCTACGAGCAGTACTTC	CASSSEYYNTSSYEQYF	.	few	TRBV18	TRBJ2-7
TGTGCCTGGAGTGTGGAGGGGGGCACTGAAGCTTTCTTT	CAWSVEGGTEAFF	.	few	TRBV30	TRBJ1-1
TGTGCCAGCAGTTTAATCCCCGGCTTTGCGCGGGAGGTCTCCTACAATGAGCAGTTCTTC	CASSLIPGFAREVSYNEQFF	TRBD2	many	TRBV28	TRBJ2-1
TGTGCCAGCAGCTCCACAGGGGGCGAAGACAATGAGCAGTTCTTC	CASSSTGGEDNEQFF	TRBD1	many	TRBV11-2	TRBJ2-1
TGTGCCAGCAGCCCCCCGACCTGGCGTTCGGACACCGGGGAGCTGTTTTTT	CASSPPTWRSDTGELFF	.	many	TRBV11-3	TRBJ2-2
TGTGCCAGCTCAGTTAGACTAGCGGGTACACCGGATACGCAGTATTTT	CASSVRLAGTPDTQYF	TRBD2	.	TRBV18	TRBJ2-3
TGCAGTGCTAGAGACCCTCTGGCGGGAGTGAACAATGAGCAGTTCTTC	CSARDPLAGVNNEQFF	TRBD2	.	TRBV20-1	TRBJ2-1
TGTGCCAGCAACCTAGTTAGCGCCTACAATGAGCAGTTCTTC	CASNLVSAYNEQFF	.	many	TRBV7-9	TRBJ2-1
TGTGCCAGCAGCGATACTAGTCCCCCTAGCGGTTCCTACGAGCAGTACTTC	CASSDTSPPSGSYEQYF	TRBD2	.	TRBV7-9	TRBJ2-7